The clone carrying this TCR beta chain was counted at least ten times. Antigen unknown. The data are from a study of T cells in Graves' hyperthyroidism and ophthalmopathy. Points from the study as a whole: Most expanded thyroid clonotypes above 0.001 recurred in blood. The model foresaw ophthalmopathy a median roughly 6.3 months prior to onset.

RNA transcripts served as the template for amplifying TCR beta CDR3 regions. Carried out on the TCR CDR3, a first-round RT-PCR used the HTBI primer set. TCRdb used MiXCR to reprocess the multiplex PCR reads, holding one entry per CDR3 protein. Among under 650,000 distinct CDR3 sequences listed, around 15% were seen once. Trimming stripped 7 bases from V and 4 bases from J, with 13 bases between. The CDR3 is 13 residues long. The germline CDR1 and CDR2 sequences are SNHLY and FYNNEI. Graves' hyperthyroidism without ophthalmopathy progression within 18 months was termed stable. Disease duration under 2 months; hyperthyroidism patients were aged 18 to 65.

The source material was blood. This receptor was identified in a woman in her thirties with Graves' hyperthyroidism. The rearrangement links TRBV2 to TRBJ1-2; TRBD1 is a possible D gene (6 bases). CDR3 coding DNA: TGTGCCAGCAAGGCGGGACACCTCTATGGCTACACCTTC. The encoded protein is CASKAGHLYGYTF. The full variable domain, completed using reference TRBV2 and TRBJ1-2, is EPEVTQTPSHQVTQMGQEVILRCVPISNHLYFYWYRQILGQKVEFLVSFYNNEISEKSEIFDDQFSVERPDGSNFTLKIRSTKLEDSAMYFCASKAGHLYGYTFGSGTRLTVV.